Each of the 9 T cell receptor beta chains below was sequenced from the same sample in a study of relationships among human T cell subsets. CD4+CD25+ regulatory T cells came from anti-CD25 bead selection of positively selected CD4+ cells. TCR alpha and beta CDR3s were amplified from mRNA by semiquantitative ARM-PCR. In ARM-PCR, communal superprimers followed tagged nested gene-specific primers for exponential amplification. TCRdb re-analysed the multiplex PCR reads in MiXCR, keeping a single row per CDR3 protein. There are fewer than 15,000 distinct CDR3 sequences in the sample; less than 65% occur only once, and roughly 2% lies in the top ten. Sequenced input: Tregs sorted from blood. Receptor source: a middle-aged man in good health.

Only a few counts were recorded for this clonotype. The J gene is TRBJ1-2, the V gene TRBV4-1; weak D call: TRBD1 (6 bases). Trimming stripped 0 bases from V and 4 bases from J, with 12 bases between. The CDR3 has 15 amino acids. Looked up from germline, CDR1 is MGHRA and CDR2 is YSYEKL. Here the CDR3 DNA reads TGCGCCAGCAGCCAAGATCCGACAGGTGCCTATGGCTACACCTTC. Translated: CASSQDPTGAYGYTF.

The chain joins TRBV10-3 to TRBJ1-6; D uncertain. The germline V gene has CDR1 ENHRY and CDR2 SYGVKD. The CDR3 is made up of 14 amino acids. The V gene lost 0 bases and the J gene lost 7 bases, with 7 bases spanning the gap. In DNA form, the CDR3 reads TGTGCCATCAGTGAGTCTGACAAGAATTCACCCCTCCACTTT. This sequence encodes CAISESDKNSPLHF.

This clonotype came up a few times. J is TRBJ1-1 and V is TRBV28, with D tentatively TRBD1 (6 bases). This CDR3 has 13 amino acids. V dropped 3 bases and J dropped 7 bases, with 12 bases sitting between them. CDR1 is MDHEN and CDR2 is SYDVKM in the germline V gene. As DNA, the CDR3 is TGTGCCAGCAGTTTGACAGGAAGGGGTGAAGCTTTCTTT. Translation gives CASSLTGRGEAFF.

The chain is built from TRBV4-1 and TRBJ1-2; D uncertain. Germline V gene lookup returns CDR1 MGHRA and CDR2 YSYEKL. Trimming stripped 2 bases from V and 4 bases from J, with 8 bases between. CDR3 size: 13 residues. The CDR3 reads CASSQLAAYGYTF. DNA of the CDR3: TGCGCCAGCAGCCAACTGGCAGCCTATGGCTACACCTTC.

The J gene is TRBJ1-2, the V gene TRBV27; 7 bases fit TRBD1. The CDR3 consists of 15 residues. J gave up 0 bases and V 5 bases, and 6 bases lay outside the gene matches. Germline loops: CDR1 MNHEY, CDR2 SMNVEV (reference sequence). CDR3 in amino acids: CASSPMDRPNYGYTF. CDR3 coding DNA: TGTGCCAGCAGTCCGATGGACAGGCCTAACTATGGCTACACCTTC.

The J gene is TRBJ2-3, the V gene TRBV12-3 or TRBV12-4; 9 bases are a match to TRBD1. With 4 bases clipped from V and 3 bases from J, the junction kept 8 bases outside the gene matches. The CDR3 consists of 16 residues. The CDR3 DNA sequence: TGTGCCAGCAGTTCGCGAGGGACAGGGAAAACAGATACGCAGTATTTT. It yields the protein CASSSRGTGKTDTQYF.

V is TRBV11-2 and J is TRBJ2-4; D is possibly TRBD1 (6 bases). V shed 1 base and J shed 1 base, with 17 bases lying between them. The germline gives CDR1 SGHAT, CDR2 FQNNGV. The CDR3 spans 18 residues. The CDR3 is CASSLVQGTSWAKNIQYF. In nucleotides, the CDR3 is TGTGCCAGCAGCTTAGTACAGGGTACTTCGTGGGCCAAAAACATTCAGTACTTC.

V usage is TRBV5-1 and J usage is TRBJ1-2; D ambiguous. CDR1 is SGHRS, CDR2 YFSETQ, per germline. CDR3 length equals 13 residues. Trimming took 0 bases from V and 8 from J, leaving 11 bases between them. DNA for the CDR3: TGCGCCAGCAGCTTGGACGACCAAGGGGGCTACACCTTC. As protein: CASSLDDQGGYTF.

The V gene is TRBV14, the J gene TRBJ2-3; D uncertain. The V gene lost 1 base and the J gene lost 8 bases, with 7 bases spanning the gap. The CDR3 is 12 residues long. Germline loops: CDR1 SGHDN, CDR2 FVKESK. CDR3 nucleotides: TGTGCCAGCAGCCAAGGACTGGCTACGCAGTATTTT. Translated: CASSQGLATQYF.